The 29 T cell receptor beta chains in this list originate from one sample, sequenced in a study of blood T cells in healthy people across ages. Using a J-beta primer mix together with a sample-barcoded 5' primer, a second PCR was run for about 6 to 11 cycles. TCRdb recomputed calls from the 5' RACE reads with MiXCR, one row per CDR3 protein. This sample yields around 650,000 distinct CDR3 sequences, of which roughly 41% are seen a single time; 30% belongs to the top ten. Sequencing used blood. The receptor set was obtained from a man older than 75 in good health.

The V call is TRBV19, the J call TRBJ1-2, with a weak D call TRBD1 (5 bases). The CDR3 totals 12 residues. Trimming cost V 9 bases and J 3 bases, with 11 bases left between them. Germline V lookup: CDR1 LNHDA, CDR2 SQIVND (reference sequence). CDR3 nucleotide sequence: TGTGCCAGCACGAGGGGTGACTATGGCTACACCTTC. It translates to CASTRGDYGYTF.

This chain uses TRBV12-3 or TRBV12-4 with TRBJ1-5; 7 nucleotides agree with TRBD1. The J segment lost 12 bases and the V segment lost 1 base, leaving 3 bases of the junction unmatched. The CDR3 covers 12 residues. CDR3 residues: CASSLGGGVQHF. CDR3 DNA sequence: TGTGCCAGCAGTTTAGGAGGGGGCGTCCAGCATTTT.

Notes on this clonotype: A read error may be the cause here, since a much bigger clone is one base away. The chain links TRBV6-1 to TRBJ2-5, with D perhaps assigned TRBD1 or TRBD2 (5 bases each). The CDR3 is 14 amino acids. V was cut by 2 bases and J by 3 bases, with 10 bases left in between. CDR1 and CDR2 from the germline V gene are MNHNS and SASEGT. The chain's CDR3 is CASSETWGKETQYF. CDR3 sequence (DNA): TGTGCCAGCAGTGAAACGTGGGGGAAAGAGACCCAGTACTTC.

This sequence joins TRBV6-5 and TRBJ2-7; a weak D match, TRBD1 (5 bases). Germline CDR1 reads MNHEY; CDR2 reads SVGAGI. Trimming removed 7 bases from V and 0 bases from J, with 16 bases in between. CDR3 length: 15 residues. Here the CDR3 DNA reads TGTGCCAGCAAACTACGGCAGGGCAGCTCCTACGAGCAGTACTTC. Translating gives CASKLRQGSSYEQYF.

V and J are TRBV6-4 and TRBJ2-1; tentatively, D is TRBD1 (6 bases). CDR1 MRHNA and CDR2 SNTAGT come from the germline V gene. CDR3 length: 14 residues. Trimming removed 7 bases from V and 3 bases from J, with 13 bases in between. This chain's CDR3 is CASKKRGNYNEQFF. CDR3 DNA sequence: TGTGCCAGCAAAAAGAGGGGGAACTACAATGAGCAGTTCTTC.

This clonotype was counted at least ten times. The chain recombines TRBV18 with TRBJ2-5; D is ambiguous. With 8 bases removed from V and 0 bases from J, the gap between germline ends came to 7 bases. Germline V gene data show CDR1 as KGHSH and CDR2 as LQKENI. This CDR3 has 12 residues. The CDR3 loop is CASSPYQETQYF. In DNA, the CDR3 is TGTGCCAGCAGCCCGTACCAAGAGACCCAGTACTTC.

CDR3 nucleotides: TGTGCCAGCAGACGGGGACAGGGACATGATACGCAGTATTTT. This gives the protein CASRRGQGHDTQYF. The chain joins TRBV27 to TRBJ2-3; 9 positions match TRBD1. The germline CDR1 and CDR2 sequences are MNHEY and SMNVEV (reference sequence). The V segment lost 6 bases and the J segment 6 bases; nucleotides outside the gene matches: 7. The CDR3 has 14 amino acids.

This clonotype came up a few times. CDR3 loop: CASSQDRGLVENEQFF. The CDR3 DNA sequence: TGCGCCAGCAGCCAAGATCGGGGGCTGGTCGAGAATGAGCAGTTCTTC. V gene TRBV4-1 combines with J gene TRBJ2-1; either TRBD1 or TRBD2 may supply D (6 bases each). V shed 0 bases and J shed 7 bases, with 16 bases lying between them. The CDR3 consists of 16 residues. Germline lookup yields CDR1 MGHRA and CDR2 YSYEKL.

V is TRBV6-6 and J is TRBJ2-7; 7 bases are shared with TRBD1. Germline assignment: CDR1 MNHNY and CDR2 SVGAGI (reference sequence). The ends lost 0 bases at V and 6 bases at J; junction bases unmatched: 5. This CDR3 comprises 14 residues. The CDR3 DNA follows: TGTGCCAGCAGTTACTCTGAGGGGGCGGTCGAGCAGTACTTC. It codes for CASSYSEGAVEQYF.

J is TRBJ1-1 and V is TRBV5-1, with TRBD1 identical over 8 bases. The CDR3 is made up of 15 amino acids. Looked up from germline, CDR1 is SGHRS and CDR2 is YFSETQ. The V gene end was trimmed by 0 bases and the J gene end by 8 bases; junction bases not matched to a gene: 9. The CDR3: CASSLVGQARTEAFF. DNA for the CDR3: TGCGCCAGCAGCTTGGTGGGACAGGCCAGGACCGAAGCTTTCTTT.

This chain joins TRBV6-2 or TRBV6-3 and TRBJ2-1; D perhaps matches TRBD1 (5 bases). Germline V gene data show CDR1 as MNHEY and CDR2 as SVGEGT. V lost 3 bases to trimming and J lost 0 bases, with 12 bases between them. CDR3 size: 16 residues. The CDR3 protein is CASSYGQSSSYNEQFF. Here the CDR3 DNA reads TGTGCCAGCAGTTATGGACAATCGAGCTCCTACAATGAGCAGTTCTTC.

The chain has TRBV6-1 and TRBJ2-7; perhaps TRBD2 as D (6 bases). The DNA matches TRBJ2-5 better at its end, which makes the J call doubtful. Germline values: CDR1 MNHNS, CDR2 SASEGT. The CDR3 consists of 14 residues. CDR3 amino acids: CASSWAGTEETQYF. CDR3 nucleotides: TGTGCCAGCAGTTGGGCGGGGACTGAGGAGACCCAGTACTTC.

A note on this clonotype: A much larger clonotype is one base distant, so this may be a read error. The CDR3 bases are TGTGCCAGCAGCCATAAGGTGGGGGACAACTACGAGCAGTACTTC. This gives the protein CASSHKVGDNYEQYF. The rearrangement links TRBV6-6 to TRBJ2-5; possibly TRBD1 for D (6 bases). The end of the DNA aligns better with TRBJ2-7, so the J call may be wrong. This CDR3 has 15 amino acids. The germline gives CDR1 MNHNY, CDR2 SVGAGI (reference sequence).

This clonotype occurred a few times. The chain links TRBV7-9 to TRBJ1-2; D remains unclear. The CDR3 runs 16 residues. The V end was cut by 5 bases, the J end by 4 bases, with 20 bases between. In germline, CDR1 is SEHNR, CDR2 FQNEAQ (reference sequence). The CDR3 region has the DNA TGTGCCAGCAGCCCTATAGGGCGCCGAACCCTCTATGGCTACACCTTC. Protein: CASSPIGRRTLYGYTF.

This clonotype was counted only a few times. The chain has TRBV6-2 or TRBV6-3 and TRBJ2-3; the D gene is possibly TRBD2 (6 bases). Germline V gene data show CDR1 as MNHEY and CDR2 as SVGEGT. The V and J ends lost 2 bases and 1 base respectively, with 10 bases between them. The length of the CDR3 is 15 residues. The CDR3 region has the DNA TGTGCCAGCAGTTACCCGGGACTTGGCACAGATACGCAGTATTTT. It encodes CASSYPGLGTDTQYF.

V gene TRBV2 combines with J gene TRBJ2-7; D possibly corresponds to TRBD1 (5 bases). The CDR3 is made up of 13 amino acids. Germline CDR1 is SNHLY and CDR2 is FYNNEI. Trimming removed 4 bases from V and 0 bases from J, with 7 bases in between. CDR3 amino acids: CASSAGLSYEQYF. The DNA for the CDR3 is TGTGCCAGCAGTGCAGGGCTCTCCTACGAGCAGTACTTC.

J is TRBJ2-3 and V is TRBV5-1; 8 positions agree with TRBD2. CDR1 is SGHRS and CDR2 is YFSETQ in the germline V gene. Trimming removed 4 bases from V and 1 base from J; junction bases left unmatched: 2. CDR3 length equals 14 residues. CDR3 in amino acids: CASSRLARTDTQYF. CDR3 nucleotide sequence: TGCGCCAGCAGCCGACTAGCGCGCACAGATACGCAGTATTTT.

The chain has TRBV7-2 and TRBJ1-1, with 10 bases aligning to TRBD1. Germline lookup yields CDR1 SGHTA and CDR2 FQGNSA. The CDR3 loop spans 15 amino acids. V was pared by 5 bases and J by 6 bases, with 9 bases of the junction left unmatched. This CDR3 is CASSVTGGAGAEAFF. CDR3 in DNA: TGTGCCAGCAGCGTGACAGGGGGCGCTGGGGCTGAAGCTTTCTTT.

As regards this clonotype: Possible read error: a much larger clone is one base away. The chain combines TRBV29-1 with TRBJ2-6; D gene uncertain. Germline V lookup: CDR1 SQVTM, CDR2 ANQGSEA. CDR3 size: 16 residues. V gave up 0 bases and J gave up 2 bases, with 11 bases separating them. CDR3 sequence: CSVEEQVAPGANVLTF. The CDR3 DNA sequence: TGCAGCGTTGAAGAGCAGGTGGCTCCTGGGGCCAACGTCCTGACTTTC.

Many counts were recorded for this clonotype. This chain connects TRBV29-1 to TRBJ2-5; the match to TRBD1 covers 7 bases. This CDR3 is 12 amino acids long. Germline V CDR1 and CDR2: SQVTM, ANQGSEA. V shed 5 bases and J 4 bases; nucleotides not matched to a gene: 4. Written as DNA, the CDR3 is TGCAGCGTTCGACAGGGAAGAGAGACCCAGTACTTC. Its protein is CSVRQGRETQYF.

The chain links TRBV4-3 to TRBJ2-1; 9 nucleotides align to TRBD1. The assigned J gene may be wrong: the sequence end matches TRBJ2-7 better. CDR1 is LGHNA and CDR2 is YSLEER in the germline V gene. CDR3 size: 19 residues. The CDR3 spells CASSQDADVGTGSYNEQYF. For the CDR3, the DNA is TGCGCCAGCAGCCAAGATGCCGACGTAGGGACAGGGTCATACAATGAGCAGTACTTC.

V gene TRBV9 combines with J gene TRBJ2-1; 15 bases map to TRBD2. Germline CDR1 and CDR2: SGDLS and YYNGEE. The CDR3 is 19 amino acids. The ends lost 3 bases at V and 5 bases at J; junction bases unmatched: 12. CDR3 sequence (DNA): TGTGCCAGCAGCGCCCCGGGACTAGCGGGGGGATCCTACCACAATGAGCAGTTCTTC. This encodes CASSAPGLAGGSYHNEQFF.

This clonotype showed up many times. V usage is TRBV6-1 and J usage is TRBJ2-3; no clear D gene. This CDR3 is built from 11 residues. Germline V gives CDR1 MNHNS, CDR2 SASEGT. V gave up 7 bases and J gave up 5 bases, with 7 bases separating them. The chain's CDR3 is CASNSIDTQYF. The CDR3 DNA follows: TGTGCCAGCAACTCCATAGATACGCAGTATTTT.

This clonotype has more than one count but fewer than ten. This chain links TRBV6-2 or TRBV6-3 with TRBJ2-7; weak D call: TRBD1 (5 bases). The CDR3 has 14 amino acids. The germline V gene has CDR1 MNHEY and CDR2 SVGEGT. Between the trimmed V and J ends, which lost 5 bases and 3 bases, there was a span of 14 bases. CDR3 region: CASSEGASFYEQYF. The CDR3 nucleotides are TGTGCCAGCAGTGAAGGGGCTTCGTTCTACGAGCAGTACTTC.

This chain uses TRBV5-1 with TRBJ2-7; 10 positions match TRBD2. J was trimmed by 5 bases and V by 1 base; bases with no gene match: 9. The CDR3 has 16 amino acids. Germline assignment: CDR1 SGHRS and CDR2 YFSETQ. The DNA of the CDR3 is TGCGCCAGCAGCTTGAGCAAAGCGGGAGGGCCCGACGAGCAGTACTTC. Translation gives CASSLSKAGGPDEQYF.

This clonotype was seen more than once but under ten times. The V and J genes are TRBV6-6 and TRBJ2-7; D unclear. Trimming pared 0 bases from V and 0 bases from J, leaving 6 bases between. This CDR3 contains 14 residues. Germline CDR1 MNHNY, CDR2 SVGAGI (reference sequence). CDR3 residues: CASSYSPSSYEQYF. In DNA, the CDR3 is TGTGCCAGCAGTTACTCTCCTAGCTCCTACGAGCAGTACTTC.

This clonotype was picked up one time. Compared with germline, one end of the junction differs, possibly owing to a read error. The chain has TRBV20-1 and TRBJ1-4; no clear D gene. Germline V lookup: CDR1 DFQATT, CDR2 SNEGSKA (reference sequence). The CDR3 extends over 11 amino acids. The CDR3, as DNA: TGCAGGGCTAGGTGGAGGGAAAAACTGTTTTTT. Translating it yields CRARWREKLFF.

This clonotype was picked up a small number of times. The genes are TRBV7-9 and TRBJ2-3; the D gene is possibly TRBD2 (7 bases). The CDR3 is 16 residues long. V lost 2 bases and J lost 0, with 12 bases in between. The germline V gene encodes CDR1 SEHNR and CDR2 FQNEAQ (reference sequence). CDR3 DNA: TGTGCCAGCAGCTTAAAGGCGGGGGCAAGCACAGATACGCAGTATTTT. Amino acid sequence: CASSLKAGASTDTQYF. Filled out from reference TRBV7-9 and TRBJ2-3, the complete variable domain reads DTGVSQNPRHKITKRGQNVTFRCDPISEHNRLYWYRQTLGQGPEFLTYFQNEAQLEKSRLLSDRFSAERPKGSFSTLEIQRTEQGDSAMYLCASSLKAGASTDTQYFGPGTRLTVL.

J is TRBJ1-1 and V is TRBV7-2, with D possibly TRBD1 on 5 matching bases. The V gene's germline CDR1 is SGHTA and CDR2 FQGNSA. Trimming removed 5 bases from V and 1 base from J, with 11 bases in between. This CDR3 has 14 amino acids. CDR3 in amino acids: CASSPWGGNTEAFF. The CDR3 nucleotides read TGTGCCAGCAGCCCCTGGGGGGGGAACACTGAAGCTTTCTTT.